This T cell receptor beta chain was obtained from a study of T-cell reconstitution after alpha-beta-depleted transplantation in children. Unique molecular identifiers were used in preparing the TCRbeta library. TCRdb analysed the PCR reads with MiXCR anew, one entry per CDR3 protein. Of roughly 200,000 distinct CDR3 sequences in the sample, around 10% were seen once. The J segment lost 0 bases and the V segment lost 6 bases, leaving 5 bases of the junction unmatched. The CDR3 totals 15 residues. This clonotype was detected ten times or more. This receptor was taken from a human donor who donated a stem cell graft to a child with acute lymphoblastic leukemia. The J gene is TRBJ2-1, the V gene TRBV12-3 or TRBV12-4; TRBD1 aligns across 7 bases. The sample in question was PBMCs from the stem cell graft donor, obtained from the stem cell graft. The CDR3 DNA follows: TGTGCCAGCAGGAAAGACAGGGACTCCTACAATGAGCAGTTCTTC. Protein product: CASRKDRDSYNEQFF.